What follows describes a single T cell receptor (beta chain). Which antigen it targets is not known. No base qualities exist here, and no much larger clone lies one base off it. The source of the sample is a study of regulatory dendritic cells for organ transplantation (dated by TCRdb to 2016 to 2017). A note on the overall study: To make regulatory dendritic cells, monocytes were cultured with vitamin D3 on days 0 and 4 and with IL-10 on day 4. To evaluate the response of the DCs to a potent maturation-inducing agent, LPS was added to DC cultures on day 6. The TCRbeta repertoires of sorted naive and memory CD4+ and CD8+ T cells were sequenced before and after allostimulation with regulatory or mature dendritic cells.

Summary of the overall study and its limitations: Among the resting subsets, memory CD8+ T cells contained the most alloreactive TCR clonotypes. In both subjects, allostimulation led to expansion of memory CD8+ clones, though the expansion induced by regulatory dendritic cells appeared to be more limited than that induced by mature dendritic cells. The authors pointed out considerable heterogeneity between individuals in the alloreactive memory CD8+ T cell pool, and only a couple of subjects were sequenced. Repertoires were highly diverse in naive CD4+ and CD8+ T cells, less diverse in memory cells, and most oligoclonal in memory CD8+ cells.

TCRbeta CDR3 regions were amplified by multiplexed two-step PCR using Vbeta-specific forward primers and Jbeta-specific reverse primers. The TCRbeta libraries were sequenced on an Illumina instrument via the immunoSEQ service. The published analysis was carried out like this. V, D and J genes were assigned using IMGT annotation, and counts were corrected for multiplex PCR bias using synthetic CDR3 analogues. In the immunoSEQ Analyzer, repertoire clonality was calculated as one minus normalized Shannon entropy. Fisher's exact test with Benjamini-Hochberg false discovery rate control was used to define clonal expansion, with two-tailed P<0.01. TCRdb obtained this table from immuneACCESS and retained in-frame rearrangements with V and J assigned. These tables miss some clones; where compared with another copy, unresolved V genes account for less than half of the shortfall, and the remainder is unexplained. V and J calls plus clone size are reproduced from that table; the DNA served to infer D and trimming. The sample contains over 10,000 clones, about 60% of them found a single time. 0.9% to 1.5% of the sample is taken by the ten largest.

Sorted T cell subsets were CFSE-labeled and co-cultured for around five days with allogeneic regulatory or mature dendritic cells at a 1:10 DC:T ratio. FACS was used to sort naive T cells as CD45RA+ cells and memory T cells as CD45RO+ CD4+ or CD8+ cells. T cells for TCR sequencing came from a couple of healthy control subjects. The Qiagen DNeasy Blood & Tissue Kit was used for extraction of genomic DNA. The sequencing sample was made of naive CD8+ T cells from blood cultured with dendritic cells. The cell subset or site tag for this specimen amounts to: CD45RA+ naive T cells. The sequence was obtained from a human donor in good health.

The CDR3 sequence is CASSSPGQGTDTQYF. The nucleotide sequence reads TGTGCCAGCAGCTCCCCGGGACAGGGCACAGATACGCAGTATTTT. Recombination linked TRBV9 to TRBJ2-3, with 8 bases in between that match TRBD1. The CDR3 holds 15 amino acids from the cysteine to the phenylalanine. Kept here is only the CDR3 DNA, which spans 45 bases and is read in frame from base 1. The junction shows trimming of 4 bases on V and 1 base on J, and the gene matches do not reach 5 bases of it. CDR1 and CDR2 (SGDLS, YYNGEE) derive from the germline V gene.